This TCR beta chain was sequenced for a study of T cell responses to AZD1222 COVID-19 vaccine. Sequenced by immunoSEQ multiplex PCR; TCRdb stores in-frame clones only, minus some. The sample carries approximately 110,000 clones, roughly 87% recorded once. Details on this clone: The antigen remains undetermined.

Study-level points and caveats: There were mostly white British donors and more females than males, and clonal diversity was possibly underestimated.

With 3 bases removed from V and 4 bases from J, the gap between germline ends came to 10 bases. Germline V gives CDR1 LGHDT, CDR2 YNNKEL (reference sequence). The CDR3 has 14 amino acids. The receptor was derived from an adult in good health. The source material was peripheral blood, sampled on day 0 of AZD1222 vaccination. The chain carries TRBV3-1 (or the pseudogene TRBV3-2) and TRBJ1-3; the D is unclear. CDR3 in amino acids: CASSQIGRGNTIYF. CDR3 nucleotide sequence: TGTGCCAGCAGCCAGATCGGACGGGGAAACACCATATATTTT.